The TCR beta chain under discussion was sequenced for a study of control samples from healthy donors and cancer patients. The protocol was immunoSEQ multiplex PCR, while the TCRdb copy is restricted to in-frame clones and leaves out a portion. The sample carries 100,000 or so clones, 83% recorded once. CDR3 length: 15 amino acids. Germline V CDR1 and CDR2: SEHNR, FQNEAQ (reference sequence). V shed 1 base and J shed 2 bases, with 12 bases lying between them. Sequencing used blood. The chain combines TRBV7-9 with TRBJ2-7, with a tentative D call TRBD1 (7 bases). This clonotype was sampled from a woman aged 50 to 60 in good health. The CDR3 sequence is CASSLVAGGTYEQYF. As DNA, the CDR3 is TGTGCCAGCAGCTTAGTGGCAGGGGGGACCTACGAGCAGTACTTC.